This TCR beta chain was obtained from a study of T cells in Graves' hyperthyroidism and ophthalmopathy. Trimming took 5 bases from V and 0 from J, leaving 8 bases between them. This CDR3 spans 14 amino acids. Germline lookup yields CDR1 LNHDA and CDR2 SQIVND (reference sequence). The CDR3 regions of TCR beta were amplified from RNA transcripts. Primed by the HTBI set, a first-round RT-PCR was run on the TCR CDR3. TCRdb re-called the multiplex PCR reads through MiXCR, storing one row per CDR3 protein. Among hundreds of thousands of distinct CDR3 sequences listed, 15% to 20% were seen once. Source material: blood. V is TRBV19 and J is TRBJ2-1; D remains ambiguous. This TCR derives from a woman aged 40 to 50 with Graves' ophthalmopathy. CDR3 DNA: TGTGCCAGTAGTTCCTTGGTCTCCTACAATGAGCAGTTCTTC. Translating gives CASSSLVSYNEQFF.